These 9 T cell receptor beta chains originate from one sample sequenced in a study of OX40 agonist ivuxolimab in advanced cancers. TCRdb's table, derived via immunoSEQ multiplex PCR, lists solely in-frame clones and lacks some. The sample holds 80,000 to 100,000 clones, 92% seen once. This sample comprised CD4+ or CD8+ T cells sorted from blood, obtained in a trial of the OX40 agonist ivuxolimab. The source is an adult with an advanced solid tumor such as melanoma, head and neck, liver or kidney cancer.

The V and J genes are TRBV11-2 and TRBJ2-7, with a possible D match to TRBD2 (5 bases). The CDR3 loop spans 14 amino acids. V lost 4 bases, J lost 6 bases, and 16 bases lay in between. Germline V gives CDR1 SGHAT, CDR2 FQNNGV. CDR3 protein: CASSSGVKGPEQYF. DNA of the CDR3: TGTGCCAGCAGCTCCGGGGTTAAGGGCCCCGAGCAGTACTTC.

This CDR3 is CASSILRSGLNYGYTF. The DNA for the CDR3 is TGTGCCAGTAGTATCCTTCGTTCAGGGCTGAACTATGGCTACACCTTC. The genes are TRBV19 and TRBJ1-2; the D gene is possibly TRBD1 (5 bases). V lost 3 bases and J 2 bases, leaving 16 bases between the germline ends. In germline, CDR1 is LNHDA, CDR2 SQIVND (reference sequence). CDR3 length equals 16 residues.

This clone was detected only once. The chain links TRBV7-6 to TRBJ1-6, with unresolved D. CDR3 length: 18 residues. Looked up from germline, CDR1 is SGHVS and CDR2 is FNYEAQ. Between the trimmed V and J ends, which lost 5 bases and 0 bases, there was a span of 17 bases. The CDR3 here is CASSADTPTSSYNSPLHF. The CDR3 DNA follows: TGTGCCAGCAGCGCCGACACCCCGACAAGCTCCTATAATTCACCCCTCCACTTT.

V usage is TRBV6-5 and J usage is TRBJ1-2; D ambiguous. The CDR3 consists of 16 residues. The germline V gene encodes CDR1 MNHEY and CDR2 SVGAGI. Trimming pared 2 bases from V and 4 bases from J, leaving 17 bases between. DNA for the CDR3: TGTGCCAGCAGTTACGGCGGCCGCTCGGTGAGCTATGGCTACACCTTC. It is translated as CASSYGGRSVSYGYTF.

This clone was seen just once. The chain has TRBV30 and TRBJ2-4; 10 bases agree with TRBD2. Germline V gene data show CDR1 as GTSNPN and CDR2 as SVGIG (reference sequence). V shed 2 bases, J shed 8 bases, and the junction held 6 bases outside the gene matches. CDR3 length: 14 amino acids. The CDR3 DNA is TGTGCCTGGAGTACCGGGACTAGCGAGCACATTCAGTACTTC. Protein: CAWSTGTSEHIQYF.

The chain is built from TRBV28 and TRBJ1-5, with 7 bases fitting TRBD1. This CDR3 spans 16 amino acids. Germline V gives CDR1 MDHEN, CDR2 SYDVKM. Trimming at V came to 5 bases and at J to 4 bases, leaving 11 bases not matched to a gene. DNA of the CDR3: TGTGCCAGCAGTAACTGGGACAGTATGGGGAATCAGCCCCAGCATTTT. Protein product: CASSNWDSMGNQPQHF.

The chain employs TRBV5-6 and TRBJ2-7; TRBD1 agrees at 8 bases. The CDR3 is made up of 14 amino acids. V was clipped by 4 bases and J by 7 bases; unmatched bases: 10. Per germline, CDR1 SGHDT and CDR2 YYEEEE. This CDR3 reads CASSGTDRAIEQYF. CDR3 nucleotide sequence: TGTGCCAGCAGCGGAACGGACAGGGCAATTGAGCAGTACTTC.

This chain joins TRBV5-1 and TRBJ1-1; TRBD1 agrees at 10 bases. The CDR3 is 16 residues long. In germline, CDR1 is SGHRS, CDR2 YFSETQ. V shed 3 bases, J shed 3 bases, and the junction held 8 bases outside the gene matches. CDR3 DNA sequence: TGCGCCAGCAGCTCCTTGACAGGGGGCTTGGACACTGAAGCTTTCTTT. It codes for CASSSLTGGLDTEAFF. Together with reference TRBV5-1 and TRBJ1-1, the CDR3 gives the full variable domain: KAGVTQTPRYLIKTRGQQVTLSCSPISGHRSVSWYQQTPGQGLQFLFEYFSETQRNKGNFPGRFSGRQFSNSRSEMNVSTLELGDSALYLCASSSLTGGLDTEAFFGQGTRLTVV.

The chain combines TRBV6-5 with TRBJ2-1; 7 bases agree with TRBD2. The J segment lost 7 bases and the V segment lost 0 bases, leaving 3 bases of the junction unmatched. The CDR3 runs to 14 residues. Germline V CDR1 and CDR2: MNHEY, SVGAGI. The chain's CDR3 is CASSYSGGVNEQFF. In DNA form, the CDR3 reads TGTGCCAGCAGTTACTCTGGGGGGGTTAATGAGCAGTTCTTC.